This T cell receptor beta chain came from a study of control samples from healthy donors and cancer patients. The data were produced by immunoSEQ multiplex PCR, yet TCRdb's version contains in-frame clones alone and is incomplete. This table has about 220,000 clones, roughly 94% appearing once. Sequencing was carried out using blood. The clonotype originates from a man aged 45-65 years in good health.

The CDR3 loop reads CATSPRDRDYEQYF. The CDR3 nucleotides read TGTGCCACCAGTCCCCGGGACAGGGACTACGAGCAGTACTTC. The V and J genes are TRBV24-1 and TRBJ2-7, with 9 bases lining up with TRBD1. After removal of 6 bases from V and 3 bases from J, the junction contained 5 bases not matched to a gene. CDR3 length: 14 amino acids. Germline assignment: CDR1 KGHDR and CDR2 SFDVKD.